These 5 T cell receptor beta chains came from one sample sequenced in a study of CXCR3-negative and CXCR3-positive naive CD8 T cells. Study observations and caveats: A higher hydrophobicity marked the TRB CDR3s of CXCR3-positive naive cells versus CXCR3-negative naive cells.

In preparing the TRB cDNA libraries, 5' RACE with UMI labels was used. With the 5' RACE reads reprocessed, TCRdb shows one record per CDR3 protein and no DNA. Recorded here are around 65,000 distinct CDR3 sequences; the top ten clones represent 0.55% to 0.75%. Antigen specificity for these receptors is unknown. Material for sequencing was naive CXCR3+ CD8+ T cells from blood. Subset specified: CD45RO-CCR7+CD27+CD95- naive CD8+ T cells expressing CXCR3 (TNR3+). The receptors shown here come from a human donor in good health. Some clones in this sample may be carry-over from other donors' samples.

The chain carries TRBV9 and TRBJ2-5; with no DNA, the TCRdb D assignment of TRBD2 cannot be verified. Germline lookup yields CDR1 SGDLS and CDR2 YYNGEE. This CDR3 comprises 15 residues. CDR3 amino acids: CASSVTSGDSETQYF. Using reference TRBV9 and TRBJ2-5 for the parts outside the CDR3, the full variable domain is DSGVTQTPKHLITATGQRVTLRCSPRSGDLSVYWYQQSLDQGLQFLIQYYNGEERAKGNILERFSAQQFPDLHSELNLSSLELGDSALYFCASSVTSGDSETQYFGPGTRLLVL.

This sequence joins TRBV5-5 and TRBJ2-3; TCRdb's D gene call, TRBD2, goes unchecked for lack of DNA. This CDR3 has 15 amino acids. Per germline, CDR1 SGHKS and CDR2 YYEKEE (reference sequence). CDR3: CASSLTSGNTDTQYF.

The V and J genes are TRBV7-6 and TRBJ2-7; the D gene TCRdb calls, TRBD1, cannot be checked with no DNA. Germline assignment: CDR1 SGHVS and CDR2 FNYEAQ. CDR3 length: 15 amino acids. CDR3 region: CASSLGQINLYEQYF.

The chain combines TRBV29-1 with TRBJ2-7; without DNA, the TCRdb call of TRBD1 cannot be checked. Germline V gene sequence: CDR1 SQVTM, CDR2 ANQGSEA. The CDR3 is made up of 12 amino acids. The CDR3 sequence: CSVSGTVEEQYF.

The rearrangement joins TRBV7-6 to TRBJ1-1. Germline lookup yields CDR1 SGHVS and CDR2 FNYEAQ. The CDR3 sequence is 14 residues long. This chain's CDR3 is CASSLGTGITEAFF.